Following are 28 T cell receptor beta chains from one sample sequenced in a study of vaccination and CD4 T cells after COVID-19. No antigen is known for these receptors. The treatment here: approximately nine-day PBMC culture with coronavirus spike peptide pools or control peptides (ViraFEST assay). Oncomine TCR Beta short-read sequencing was applied to DNA from cultured CD4+ T cells. From the PCR reads, TCRdb called clonotypes with MiXCR, one entry per CDR3 protein. The sample shows 9,500 to 15,000 distinct CDR3 sequences, roughly 55% of them seen only once. The material sequenced was CD4+ T cells from blood, cultured in vitro. These receptor sequences come from a human donor who had recovered from COVID-19.

This clonotype showed up just once. CDR3 protein: CASSAGTSEYNEQFF. The CDR3 DNA follows: TGTGCCAGCAGTGCCGGGACTAGCGAATACAATGAGCAGTTCTTC. This chain joins TRBV6-4 and TRBJ2-1; 10 bases fit TRBD2. This CDR3 spans 15 amino acids. Germline lookup yields CDR1 MRHNA and CDR2 SNTAGT. V was clipped by 4 bases and J by 4 bases; unmatched bases: 4.

V usage is TRBV9 and J usage is TRBJ2-7; 8 positions match TRBD2. The CDR3 consists of 15 residues. Trimming at V came to 6 bases and at J to 2 bases, leaving 10 bases not matched to a gene. The germline CDR1 and CDR2 sequences are SGDLS and YYNGEE. This CDR3 is CASNPGAGGTYEQYF. The CDR3, as DNA: TGTGCCAGCAACCCCGGGGCGGGAGGCACCTACGAGCAGTACTTC.

The J gene is TRBJ2-1, the V gene TRBV12-3 or TRBV12-4, with 8 bases aligning to TRBD2. V lost 3 bases and J lost 6; bases outside the gene matches: 7. The CDR3 is made up of 15 amino acids. The CDR3 loop is CASSFSGGRFNEQFF. As DNA, the CDR3 is TGTGCCAGCAGTTTTTCCGGCGGGAGGTTCAATGAGCAGTTCTTC.

This clonotype turned up a few times. The chain carries TRBV6-1 and TRBJ2-2; possible D gene TRBD1, 5 bases. Germline assignment: CDR1 MNHNS and CDR2 SASEGT. V dropped 8 bases and J dropped 1 base, with 11 bases sitting between them. The CDR3 consists of 14 residues. CDR3 in DNA: TGTGCCAGCCGCCAGGGCCAGAACACCGGGGAGCTGTTTTTT. It codes for CASRQGQNTGELFF.

The rearrangement links TRBV7-2 to TRBJ1-5; 8 bases agree with TRBD1. J was trimmed by 6 bases and V by 4 bases; bases with no gene match: 14. The length of the CDR3 is 17 residues. Germline V gene data show CDR1 as SGHTA and CDR2 as FQGNSA. CDR3 sequence reads: CASSSESGTGRGQPQHF. In DNA form, the CDR3 reads TGTGCCAGCAGCTCCGAATCCGGGACAGGTAGGGGTCAGCCCCAGCATTTT.

In its sample, this clonotype was seen a few times. The rearrangement links TRBV6-1 to TRBJ1-5; the D is unclear. V dropped 7 bases and J dropped 0 bases, with 10 bases sitting between them. The CDR3 runs to 14 residues. Germline loops: CDR1 MNHNS, CDR2 SASEGT. DNA of the CDR3: TGTGCCAGCAACCGCGATGGTAGCAATCAGCCCCAGCATTTT. Translation gives CASNRDGSNQPQHF.

This chain's CDR3 is CAISDGNTDTQYF. The CDR3 coding sequence is TGTGCCATCAGTGATGGTAACACAGATACGCAGTATTTT. The chain uses TRBV10-3 and TRBJ2-3, with D hard to call. Germline V gene sequence: CDR1 ENHRY, CDR2 SYGVKD. V lost 3 bases, J lost 2 bases, and 6 bases lay in between. The length of the CDR3 is 13 residues.

The CDR3 here is CASSNPKTLAGNKEQFF. CDR3 in DNA: TGTGCCAGCAGCAACCCCAAGACGCTAGCGGGAAATAAGGAGCAGTTCTTC. V and J are TRBV21-1 and TRBJ2-1; the DNA was not used to check the table's D call, TRBD2. TRBV21-1 is a documented pseudogene. This CDR3 is built from 17 residues.

The chain recombines TRBV7-2 with TRBJ2-7, with TRBD1 matching 7 bases. Germline CDR1 reads SGHTA; CDR2 reads FQGNSA. The CDR3 is made up of 14 amino acids. The V gene end was trimmed by 8 bases and the J gene end by 0 bases; junction bases not matched to a gene: 7. CDR3 bases: TGTGCCAGCCTCCGGGACAGCAACTCCTACGAGCAGTACTTC. Translating it yields CASLRDSNSYEQYF.

The gene calls are TRBV9 and TRBJ1-2; unclear D gene. Trimming removed 4 bases from V and 3 bases from J, with 13 bases in between. The germline gives CDR1 SGDLS, CDR2 YYNGEE. There are 14 residues in the CDR3. The CDR3: CASSPKARDYGYTF. The CDR3 DNA sequence: TGTGCCAGCAGCCCGAAGGCGAGGGACTATGGCTACACCTTC.

This clonotype appeared a few times. The V call is TRBV20-1, the J call TRBJ2-1; 8 nucleotides match TRBD1. Germline CDR1 is DFQATT and CDR2 is SNEGSKA (reference sequence). V dropped 7 bases and J dropped 6; count of bases not matched to a gene: 8. This CDR3 spans 13 amino acids. The CDR3 coding sequence is TGCAGTGAGACCGGGACAGGCCTCAATGAGCAGTTCTTC. Amino acid sequence: CSETGTGLNEQFF.

This clonotype was seen only a few times. The gene calls are TRBV6-5 and TRBJ1-2, with 7 positions matching TRBD1. Trimming at V came to 4 bases and at J to 8 bases, leaving 7 bases not matched to a gene. CDR3 length: 13 residues. The V gene's germline CDR1 is MNHEY and CDR2 SVGAGI. CDR3 DNA sequence: TGTGCCAGCAGTTCGACTCGACAGGGAGGCTACACCTTC. It specifies CASSSTRQGGYTF.

Remarks on this clonotype: One end of the junction is discordant with germline, which a read error may explain. The J gene is TRBJ2-7, the V gene TRBV7-2; D perhaps matches TRBD2 (6 bases). Germline assignment: CDR1 SGHTA and CDR2 FQGNSA. This CDR3 region has 12 residues. CDR3 amino acids: CASSLGGYEQHF. CDR3 nucleotides: TGTGCCAGCAGCCTCGGAGGGTACGAGCAGCACTTC.

This clonotype came up once. V and J are TRBV7-3 and TRBJ1-6; 8 bases map to TRBD1. CDR1 is SGHTA, CDR2 FQGTGA, per germline. The junction had 2 bases not matched to a gene; V was cut back by 3 bases and J by 7 bases. The CDR3 is 14 amino acids. CDR3 protein: CASSLDRENSPLHF. The CDR3 DNA reads TGTGCCAGCAGCTTGGACAGGGAGAATTCACCCCTCCACTTT.

This clonotype was observed once. The chain links TRBV20-1 to TRBJ2-1, with 13 bases lining up with TRBD2. This CDR3 contains 18 residues. Germline V gives CDR1 DFQATT, CDR2 SNEGSKA (reference sequence). V dropped 5 bases and J dropped 0; count of bases not matched to a gene: 10. Here the CDR3 DNA reads TGCAGTGCTTGGGGACTAGCGGGACCAACCGGCTCCTACAATGAGCAGTTCTTC. It encodes CSAWGLAGPTGSYNEQFF.

This clonotype has just a few counts. V usage is TRBV6-1 and J usage is TRBJ1-6; D not certain. V was shortened by 7 bases and J by 0 bases, with 13 bases between the two germline ends. There are 16 residues in the CDR3. Germline V CDR1 and CDR2: MNHNS, SASEGT. CDR3 coding DNA: TGTGCCAGCACCCAACTGCAGAGCTCCTATAATTCACCCCTCCACTTT. It specifies CASTQLQSSYNSPLHF.

The rearrangement links TRBV6-2 or TRBV6-3 to TRBJ1-5; 7 bases line up with TRBD1. V lost 4 bases, J lost 6 bases, and 6 bases stayed unmatched. This CDR3 has 14 residues. CDR1 MNHEY and CDR2 SVGEGT come from the germline V gene. The CDR3 coding sequence is TGTGCCAGCAGTTCCCGACAGGGCGGTCAGCCCCAGCATTTT. It encodes CASSSRQGGQPQHF.

This chain joins TRBV24-1 and TRBJ1-1; no firm D call. The CDR3 contains 15 residues. The germline V gene encodes CDR1 KGHDR and CDR2 SFDVKD. Trimming cost V 2 bases and J 0 bases, with 9 bases left between them. Written as DNA, the CDR3 is TGTGCCACCAGTGATTCGGGTGCCATGAACACTGAAGCTTTCTTT. Translated: CATSDSGAMNTEAFF.

This chain joins TRBV10-1 and TRBJ1-5, with 7 bases that match TRBD1. V lost 7 bases to trimming and J lost 3 bases; unmatched junction nucleotides: 15. The length of the CDR3 is 17 residues. Per the germline V gene, CDR1 is WNHNN and CDR2 is SYGVQD (reference sequence). The CDR3 DNA is TGCGCCAGCAAATCGGCAGGGGGTAACCAGGACAATCAGCCCCAGCATTTT. It yields the protein CASKSAGGNQDNQPQHF.

V gene TRBV2 combines with J gene TRBJ2-3, with TRBD2 as a possible D gene (7 bases). Germline V gene lookup returns CDR1 SNHLY and CDR2 FYNNEI. Trimming left V 4 bases short and J 9 bases short, with 17 bases between. The CDR3 totals 14 residues. In DNA, the CDR3 is TGTGCCAGCAGTGGGGGTTACAGGGAGGGGACGCAGTATTTT. Amino acids: CASSGGYREGTQYF.

The chain has TRBV7-9 and TRBJ2-5; D remains ambiguous. Trimming pared 1 base from V and 5 bases from J, leaving 11 bases between. Germline V gene sequence: CDR1 SEHNR, CDR2 FQNEAQ (reference sequence). The CDR3 runs 14 residues. CDR3 sequence (DNA): TGTGCCAGCAGCTTAGGGGCAGGATCTGAGACCCAGTACTTC. Translating gives CASSLGAGSETQYF.

This clonotype is deemed medium-sized. The V call is TRBV10-2, the J call TRBJ1-5; tentative D call: TRBD1 (6 bases). The CDR3 consists of 13 residues. Germline CDR1 reads WSHSY; CDR2 reads SAAADI. V was pared by 2 bases and J by 8 bases, with 10 bases between. CDR3 DNA: TGCGCCAGCAGTGAGCAGGGGTGGAAGCCCCAGCATTTT. Protein: CASSEQGWKPQHF.

The rearrangement links TRBV20-1 to TRBJ2-5; D may correspond to TRBD1 or TRBD2 (6 bases each). The V and J ends lost 6 bases and 5 bases respectively, with 19 bases between them. The CDR3 runs 14 residues. From germline, CDR1 is DFQATT and CDR2 SNEGSKA (reference sequence). The CDR3 is CSARYEGGGETQYF. The CDR3 DNA sequence: TGCAGTGCCCGATACGAGGGGGGAGGCGAGACCCAGTACTTC.

V gene TRBV6-1 combines with J gene TRBJ2-7; 7 bases agree with TRBD2. This CDR3 has 14 residues. CDR1 is MNHNS, CDR2 SASEGT, per germline. V gave up 6 bases and J gave up 4 bases; unmatched junction bases: 9. CDR3 amino acids: CASRRGGLSYEQYF. In DNA, the CDR3 is TGTGCCAGCAGGAGGGGAGGGCTCTCTTACGAGCAGTACTTC.

This clonotype was found a few times. The chain links TRBV6-1 to TRBJ1-1; D remains unclear. CDR1 MNHNS and CDR2 SASEGT come from the germline V gene. Trimming took off 5 bases at V and 0 bases at J, with 7 bases between the two ends. The CDR3 runs 13 residues. This CDR3 is CASSRTVNTEAFF. CDR3 DNA: TGTGCCAGCAGTCGAACAGTGAACACTGAAGCTTTCTTT.

The chain recombines TRBV18 with TRBJ2-7; 8 bases map to TRBD1. The V gene's germline CDR1 is KGHSH and CDR2 LQKENI. CDR3 size: 13 residues. Losses at the gene ends were 3 bases for V and 2 bases for J; bases not matched to a gene: 0. The CDR3 DNA sequence: TGTGCCAGCTCACCGGACAGGGCCTACGAGCAGTACTTC. This encodes CASSPDRAYEQYF.

The chain carries TRBV24-1 and TRBJ2-1, with a weak D call TRBD2 (7 bases). Per the germline V gene, CDR1 is KGHDR and CDR2 is SFDVKD. The CDR3 loop spans 17 amino acids. V was pared by 2 bases and J by 2 bases, with 15 bases between. CDR3 bases: TGTGCCACCAGTGATTGGGGGCCCGGGACTACCTACAATGAGCAGTTCTTC. It yields the protein CATSDWGPGTTYNEQFF.

This rearrangement joins TRBV24-1 to TRBJ2-3, with D unresolved. The CDR3 consists of 14 residues. The V end was cut by 4 bases, the J end by 1 base, with 8 bases between. In germline, CDR1 is KGHDR, CDR2 SFDVKD. The DNA for the CDR3 is TGTGCCACCAGTGAGCCAAGAGGCACAGATACGCAGTATTTT. Translating gives CATSEPRGTDTQYF.